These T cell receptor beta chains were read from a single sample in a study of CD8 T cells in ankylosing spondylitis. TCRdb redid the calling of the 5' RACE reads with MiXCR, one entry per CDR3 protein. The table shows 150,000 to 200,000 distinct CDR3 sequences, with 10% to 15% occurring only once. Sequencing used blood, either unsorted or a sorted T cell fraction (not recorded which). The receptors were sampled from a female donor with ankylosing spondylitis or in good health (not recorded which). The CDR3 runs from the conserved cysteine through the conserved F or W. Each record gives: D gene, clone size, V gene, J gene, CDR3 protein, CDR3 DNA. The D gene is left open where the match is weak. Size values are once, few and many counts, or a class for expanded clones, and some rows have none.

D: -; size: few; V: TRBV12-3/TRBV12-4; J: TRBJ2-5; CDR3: CASSYWGMETQYF; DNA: TGTGCCAGCAGTTATTGGGGAATGGAGACCCAGTACTTC
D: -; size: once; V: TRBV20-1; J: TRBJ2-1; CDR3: CSAEPVGVSYNEQFF; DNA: TGCAGTGCTGAACCCGTAGGGGTCTCCTACAATGAGCAGTTCTTC
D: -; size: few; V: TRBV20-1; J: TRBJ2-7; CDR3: CSARDLNRQSYEQYF; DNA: TGCAGTGCTAGAGATCTTAACCGACAGTCCTACGAGCAGTACTTC
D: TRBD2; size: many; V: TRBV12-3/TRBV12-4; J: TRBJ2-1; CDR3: CASSFQSGRNEQFF; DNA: TGTGCCAGCAGTTTTCAGAGCGGGAGGAATGAGCAGTTCTTC
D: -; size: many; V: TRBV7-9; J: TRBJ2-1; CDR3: CASSSLDEQFF; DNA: TGTGCCAGCAGTTCTTTGGATGAGCAGTTCTTC
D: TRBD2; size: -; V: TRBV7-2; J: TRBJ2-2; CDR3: CASSLAASGSAGELFF; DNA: TGTGCCAGCAGCTTAGCGGCTAGCGGGAGCGCCGGGGAGCTGTTTTTT
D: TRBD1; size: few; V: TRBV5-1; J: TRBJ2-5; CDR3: CASSLEVQGAETQYF; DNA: TGCGCCAGCAGCTTGGAAGTTCAGGGGGCGGAGACCCAGTACTTC
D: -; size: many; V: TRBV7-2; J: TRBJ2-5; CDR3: CASSLAQLARETQYF; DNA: TGTGCCAGCAGCTTAGCGCAGCTAGCGAGGGAGACCCAGTACTTC
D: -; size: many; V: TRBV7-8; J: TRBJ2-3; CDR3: CASGVGRENTDTQYF; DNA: TGTGCCAGCGGGGTAGGCCGGGAGAACACAGATACGCAGTATTTT
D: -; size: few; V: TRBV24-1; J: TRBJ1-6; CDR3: CATFLRSRKMSPLHF; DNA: TGTGCCACCTTCCTGAGGTCCAGGAAAATGTCACCCCTCCACTTT
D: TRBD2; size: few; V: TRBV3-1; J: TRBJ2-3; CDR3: CASSRRTSGRSDTQYF; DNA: TGTGCCAGCAGCCGGAGGACTAGCGGGAGGTCAGATACGCAGTATTTT
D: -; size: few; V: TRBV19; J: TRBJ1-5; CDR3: CASSQQGAGQPQHF; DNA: TGTGCCAGTAGTCAACAGGGAGCGGGACAGCCCCAGCATTTT
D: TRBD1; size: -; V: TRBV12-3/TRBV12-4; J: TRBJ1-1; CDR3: CASSLLTGGTEAFF; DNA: TGTGCCAGCAGCCTCTTGACAGGGGGCACTGAAGCTTTCTTT
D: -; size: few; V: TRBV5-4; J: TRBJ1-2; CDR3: CASSPFAEKGYTF; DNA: TGTGCCAGCAGCCCCTTTGCGGAGAAGGGCTACACCTTC
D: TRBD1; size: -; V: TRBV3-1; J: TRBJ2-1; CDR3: CASSHRNRGNEQFF; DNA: TGTGCCAGCAGCCACCGTAACAGGGGAAATGAGCAGTTCTTC
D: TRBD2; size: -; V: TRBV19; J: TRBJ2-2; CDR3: CATRWREGPGELFF; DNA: TGTGCCACCAGGTGGCGGGAGGGCCCCGGGGAGCTGTTTTTT
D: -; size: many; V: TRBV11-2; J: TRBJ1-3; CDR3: CASSRQDSGNTIYF; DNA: TGTGCCAGCAGCAGACAGGACTCTGGAAACACCATATATTTT
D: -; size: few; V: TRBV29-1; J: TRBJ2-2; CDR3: CSVQGLGTGELFF; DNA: TGCAGCGTTCAGGGATTGGGCACCGGGGAGCTGTTTTTT
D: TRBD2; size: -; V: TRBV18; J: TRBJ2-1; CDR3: CASSPGSGGASYNEQFF; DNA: TGTGCCAGCTCACCAGGGAGCGGGGGGGCCTCCTACAATGAGCAGTTCTTC
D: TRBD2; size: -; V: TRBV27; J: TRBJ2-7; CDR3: CASRSLGGSTYEQYF; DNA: TGTGCCAGCAGGAGTTTGGGGGGGTCGACCTACGAGCAGTACTTC
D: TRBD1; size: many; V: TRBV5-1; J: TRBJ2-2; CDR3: CASNPTGTTGELFF; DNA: TGCGCCAGCAACCCGACAGGGACCACCGGGGAGCTGTTTTTT
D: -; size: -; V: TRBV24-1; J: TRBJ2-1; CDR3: CATRSGSLDNEQFF; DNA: TGTGCCACCAGGTCCGGGAGCTTAGACAATGAGCAGTTCTTC
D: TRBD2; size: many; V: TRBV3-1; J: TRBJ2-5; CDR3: CASSQVERDWQETQYF; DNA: TGTGCCAGCAGCCAAGTGGAGCGGGATTGGCAAGAGACCCAGTACTTC
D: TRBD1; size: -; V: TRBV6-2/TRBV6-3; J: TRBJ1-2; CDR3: CASSPWTGLYGYTF; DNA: TGTGCCAGCAGTCCCTGGACAGGGCTCTATGGCTACACCTTC
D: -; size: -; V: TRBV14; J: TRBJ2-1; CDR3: CASSQPGPSYSYNEQFF; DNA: TGTGCCAGCAGCCAACCGGGGCCCAGTTACTCCTACAATGAGCAGTTCTTC
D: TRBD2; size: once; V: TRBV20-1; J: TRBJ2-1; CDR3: CSASGGLAGNNEQFF; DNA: TGCAGTGCTAGCGGGGGACTAGCGGGGAACAATGAGCAGTTCTTC
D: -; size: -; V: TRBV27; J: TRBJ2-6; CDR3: CASSPKATNSGANVLTF; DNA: TGTGCCAGCAGCCCTAAGGCAACGAACTCTGGGGCCAACGTCCTGACTTTC
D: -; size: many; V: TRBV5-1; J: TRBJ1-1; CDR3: CASSLDGFRDTEAFF; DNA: TGCGCCAGCAGCTTGGATGGTTTTCGGGACACTGAAGCTTTCTTT
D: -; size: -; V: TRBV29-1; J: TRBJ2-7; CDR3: CSVHGSYEQYF; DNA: TGCAGCGTTCACGGGTCCTACGAGCAGTACTTC
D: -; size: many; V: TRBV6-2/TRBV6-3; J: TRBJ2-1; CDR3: CASSYRQGNEQFF; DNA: TGTGCCAGCAGTTACCGGCAGGGCAATGAGCAGTTCTTC
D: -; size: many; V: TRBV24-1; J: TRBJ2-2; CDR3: CATVAATTGELFF; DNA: TGTGCCACTGTTGCGGCGACCACCGGGGAGCTGTTTTTT
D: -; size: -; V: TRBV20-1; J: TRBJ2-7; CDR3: CSASPGLAGYEQYF; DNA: TGCAGTGCCTCGCCTGGACTCGCGGGGTACGAGCAGTACTTC
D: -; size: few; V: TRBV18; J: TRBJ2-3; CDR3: CASSPPVGLAGDTQYF; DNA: TGTGCCAGCTCACCACCGGTTGGGCTAGCAGGAGATACGCAGTATTTT
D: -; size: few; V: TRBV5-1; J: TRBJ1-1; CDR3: CASSLLSLNTEAFF; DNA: TGCGCCAGCAGCTTACTTTCATTGAACACTGAAGCTTTCTTT
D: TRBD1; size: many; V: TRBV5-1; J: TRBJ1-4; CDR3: CASSAGQGYEKLFF; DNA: TGCGCCAGCAGCGCGGGACAGGGTTATGAAAAACTGTTTTTT
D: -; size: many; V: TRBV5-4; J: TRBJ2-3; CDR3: CASSFIDSTDTQYF; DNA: TGTGCCAGCAGCTTCATCGACTCCACAGATACGCAGTATTTT
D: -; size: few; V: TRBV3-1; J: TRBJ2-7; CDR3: CASRNRQDSYEQYF; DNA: TGTGCCAGCAGGAATAGACAGGACTCCTACGAGCAGTACTTC
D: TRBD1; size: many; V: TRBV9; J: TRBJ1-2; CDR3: CASSGPRDRVNYGYTF; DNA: TGTGCCAGCAGCGGACCTAGGGACAGGGTCAACTATGGCTACACCTTC
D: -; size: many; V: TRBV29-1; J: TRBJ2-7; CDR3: CSGGANTYEQYF; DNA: TGCAGCGGGGGAGCTAATACCTACGAGCAGTACTTC
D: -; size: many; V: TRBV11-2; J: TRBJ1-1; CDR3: CASSLRRPGTQNTEAFF; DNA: TGTGCCAGCAGCTTGAGGCGACCGGGGACGCAGAACACTGAAGCTTTCTTT
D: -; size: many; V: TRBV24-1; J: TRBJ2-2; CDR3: CATTPGPQATGELFF; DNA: TGTGCCACTACGCCGGGGCCCCAAGCGACCGGGGAGCTGTTTTTT
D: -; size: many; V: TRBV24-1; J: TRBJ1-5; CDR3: CATSSFNQPQHF; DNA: TGTGCCACCAGTAGTTTCAATCAGCCCCAGCATTTT
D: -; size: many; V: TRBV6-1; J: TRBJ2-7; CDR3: CASSEPHSPYEQYF; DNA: TGTGCCAGCAGTGAACCGCACAGCCCCTACGAGCAGTACTTC
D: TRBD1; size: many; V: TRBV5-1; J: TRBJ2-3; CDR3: CASSLPSTGGLTDTQYF; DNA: TGCGCCAGCAGCTTGCCCTCGACAGGGGGCCTCACAGATACGCAGTATTTT
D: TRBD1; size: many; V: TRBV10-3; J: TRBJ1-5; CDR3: CAVSPGQGNQPQHF; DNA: TGTGCCGTCAGTCCGGGACAGGGGAATCAGCCCCAGCATTTT
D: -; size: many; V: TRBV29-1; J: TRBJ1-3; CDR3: CSVKQYSGNTIYF; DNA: TGCAGCGTTAAACAATACTCTGGAAACACCATATATTTT
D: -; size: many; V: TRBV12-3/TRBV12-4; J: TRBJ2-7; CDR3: CASSLNTGGEQYF; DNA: TGTGCCAGCAGTCTTAATACAGGTGGCGAGCAGTACTTC
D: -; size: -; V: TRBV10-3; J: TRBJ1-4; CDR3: CAISRGSGEKLFF; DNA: TGTGCCATCAGTCGCGGGTCTGGGGAAAAACTGTTTTTT
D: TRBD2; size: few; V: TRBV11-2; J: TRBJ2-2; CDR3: CASSLRTSWGTGELFF; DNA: TGTGCCAGCAGCTTGCGGACTAGCTGGGGCACCGGGGAGCTGTTTTTT
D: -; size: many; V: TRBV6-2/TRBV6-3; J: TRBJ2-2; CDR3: CASSYGLIGELFF; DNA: TGTGCCAGCAGTTACGGACTCATCGGGGAGCTGTTTTTT
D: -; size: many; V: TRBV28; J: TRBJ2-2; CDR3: CASSLYAEMNTGELFF; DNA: TGTGCCAGCAGTTTATATGCGGAAATGAACACCGGGGAGCTGTTTTTT
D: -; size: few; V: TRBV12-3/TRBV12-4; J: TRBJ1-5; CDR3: CASSLQTGRDQPQHF; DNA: TGTGCCAGCAGTTTGCAAACGGGGAGGGATCAGCCCCAGCATTTT
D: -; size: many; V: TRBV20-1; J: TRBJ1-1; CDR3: CSCSRLNTEAFF; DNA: TGCAGTTGCTCACGGCTGAACACTGAAGCTTTCTTT
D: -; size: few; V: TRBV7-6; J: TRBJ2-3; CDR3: CASRATDTQYF; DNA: TGTGCCAGCAGGGCCACAGATACGCAGTATTTT
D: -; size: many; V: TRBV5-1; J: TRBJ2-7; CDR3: CASSLDSGLRHF; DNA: TGCGCCAGCAGCTTGGACAGCGGCCTGAGGCACTTC
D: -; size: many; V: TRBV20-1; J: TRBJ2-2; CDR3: CSARDNWPGELFF; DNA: TGCAGTGCTAGAGATAATTGGCCCGGGGAGCTGTTTTTT
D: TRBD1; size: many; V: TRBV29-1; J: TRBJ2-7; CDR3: CSVGTGAGYEQYF; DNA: TGCAGCGTGGGGACAGGGGCAGGCTACGAGCAGTACTTC
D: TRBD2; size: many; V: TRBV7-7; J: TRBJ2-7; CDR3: CASSLGTTGEQYF; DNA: TGTGCCAGCAGCTTGGGGACTACGGGCGAGCAGTACTTC